These 3 T cell receptor beta chains came from one sample sequenced in a study of blood T cell repertoires in COVID-19. Some clones are missing from TCRdb's copy, which holds only in-frame ones; the method was immunoSEQ multiplex PCR. The sample has approximately 45,000 clones, roughly 89% seen once. The sequenced sample consisted of peripheral blood. These TCRs come from a man aged 40-49 years with COVID-19, enrolled during active disease.

As DNA, the CDR3 is TGTGCCAGCAGTTTATCGGCGGGCAAACAAGAGACCCAGTACTTC. Amino acids: CASSLSAGKQETQYF. The chain combines TRBV27 with TRBJ2-5; perhaps TRBD2 as D (5 bases). The germline CDR1 and CDR2 sequences are MNHEY and SMNVEV (reference sequence). The CDR3 has 15 amino acids. Trimming stripped 0 bases from V and 2 bases from J, with 10 bases between.

The rearrangement joins TRBV28 to TRBJ1-2; D gene ambiguous. CDR1 is MDHEN, CDR2 SYDVKM, per germline. This CDR3 has 13 amino acids. The V end lost 3 bases, the J end lost 5 bases, and 10 bases lay between the germline ends. The CDR3 DNA sequence: TGTGCCAGCAGTTTGGGCCAGATGTATGGCTACACCTTC. Amino acid sequence: CASSLGQMYGYTF.

The rearrangement links TRBV10-3 to TRBJ1-2; 9 nucleotides match TRBD1. The germline CDR1 and CDR2 sequences are ENHRY and SYGVKD. The CDR3 has 15 residues. The junction had 10 bases not matched to a gene; V was cut back by 3 bases and J by 8 bases. The CDR3 reads CAISETTGGSFGYTF. The CDR3 region has the DNA TGTGCCATCAGTGAAACAACAGGGGGCTCGTTCGGCTACACCTTC.